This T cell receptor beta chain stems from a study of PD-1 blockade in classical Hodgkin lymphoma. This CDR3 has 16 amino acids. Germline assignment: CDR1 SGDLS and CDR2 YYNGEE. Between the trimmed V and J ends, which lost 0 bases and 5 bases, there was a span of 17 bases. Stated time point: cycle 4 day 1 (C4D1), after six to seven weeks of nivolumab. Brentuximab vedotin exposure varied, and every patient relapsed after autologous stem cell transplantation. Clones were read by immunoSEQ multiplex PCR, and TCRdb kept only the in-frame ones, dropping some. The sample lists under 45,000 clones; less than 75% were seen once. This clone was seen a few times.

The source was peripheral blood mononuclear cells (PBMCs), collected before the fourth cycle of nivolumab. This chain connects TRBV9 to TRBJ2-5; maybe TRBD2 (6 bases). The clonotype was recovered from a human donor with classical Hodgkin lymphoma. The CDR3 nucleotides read TGTGCCAGCAGCGTAGAGGCGGGAAGTGGTTGGGAGACCCAGTACTTC. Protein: CASSVEAGSGWETQYF.